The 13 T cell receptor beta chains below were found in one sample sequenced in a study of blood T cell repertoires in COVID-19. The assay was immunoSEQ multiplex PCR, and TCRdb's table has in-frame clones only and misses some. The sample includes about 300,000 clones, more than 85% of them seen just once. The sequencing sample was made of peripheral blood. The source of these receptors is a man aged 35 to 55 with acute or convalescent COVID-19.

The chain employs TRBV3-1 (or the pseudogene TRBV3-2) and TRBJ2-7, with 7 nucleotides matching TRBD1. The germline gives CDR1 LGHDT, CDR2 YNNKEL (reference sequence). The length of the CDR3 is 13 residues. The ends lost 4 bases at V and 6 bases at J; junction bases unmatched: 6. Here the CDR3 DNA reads TGTGCCAGCAGCCCAAGGACAGGTATCGAGCAGTACTTC. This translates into CASSPRTGIEQYF.

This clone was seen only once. The CDR3 loop is CASSSGQSYEQYF. The DNA for the CDR3 is TGTGCCAGCTCATCTGGACAGTCCTACGAGCAGTACTTC. The chain combines TRBV18 with TRBJ2-7, with D perhaps TRBD1 (6 bases). The germline V and J ends were trimmed by 5 bases and 1 base, with 9 bases remaining between them. CDR1 and CDR2 from the germline V gene are KGHSH and LQKENI. This CDR3 is 13 amino acids long.

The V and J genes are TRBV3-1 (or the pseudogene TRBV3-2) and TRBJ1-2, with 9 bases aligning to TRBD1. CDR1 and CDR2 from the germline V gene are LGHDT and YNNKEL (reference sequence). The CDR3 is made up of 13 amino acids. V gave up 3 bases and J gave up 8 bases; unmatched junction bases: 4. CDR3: CASSHRTGDGYTF. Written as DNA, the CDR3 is TGTGCCAGCAGCCATCGGACAGGGGACGGCTACACCTTC.

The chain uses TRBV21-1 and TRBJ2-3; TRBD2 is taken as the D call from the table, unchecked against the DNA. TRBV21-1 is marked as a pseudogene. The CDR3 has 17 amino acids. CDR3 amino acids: CAYCLGTSGYNTDTQYF. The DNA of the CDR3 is TGTGCCTACTGCCTTGGGACTAGCGGTTATAACACAGATACGCAGTATTTT.

The CDR3 sequence is CASSRRGWNTEAFF. In DNA form, the CDR3 reads TGTGCCAGCAGCCGCAGGGGTTGGAACACTGAAGCTTTCTTT. This chain connects TRBV5-6 to TRBJ1-1, with a tentative D call TRBD1 (6 bases). The V gene lost 4 bases and the J gene lost 1 base, with 11 bases spanning the gap. Germline CDR1 and CDR2: SGHDT and YYEEEE. The CDR3 runs 14 residues.

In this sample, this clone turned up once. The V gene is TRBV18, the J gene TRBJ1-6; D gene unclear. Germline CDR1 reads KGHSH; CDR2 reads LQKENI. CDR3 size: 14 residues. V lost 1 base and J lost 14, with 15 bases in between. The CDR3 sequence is CASSPRDTDTTLHF. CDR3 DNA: TGTGCCAGCTCACCACGCGACACTGACACGACCCTCCACTTT.

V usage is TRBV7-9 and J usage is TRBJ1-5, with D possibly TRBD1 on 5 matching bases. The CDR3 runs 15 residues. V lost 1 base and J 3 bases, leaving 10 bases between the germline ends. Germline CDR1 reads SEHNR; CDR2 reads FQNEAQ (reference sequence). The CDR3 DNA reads TGTGCCAGCAGCTTAGGTCAGGGTGCCAATCAGCCCCAGCATTTT. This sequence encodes CASSLGQGANQPQHF.

CDR3 loop: CASSRGVYEQYF. CDR3 DNA sequence: TGTGCCAGCAGCCGCGGTGTCTACGAGCAGTACTTC. The V call is TRBV3-1 (or the pseudogene TRBV3-2), the J call TRBJ2-7; D gene uncertain. The germline V gene encodes CDR1 LGHDT and CDR2 YNNKEL (reference sequence). V lost 4 bases to trimming and J lost 3 bases, with 7 bases between them. This CDR3 region has 12 residues.

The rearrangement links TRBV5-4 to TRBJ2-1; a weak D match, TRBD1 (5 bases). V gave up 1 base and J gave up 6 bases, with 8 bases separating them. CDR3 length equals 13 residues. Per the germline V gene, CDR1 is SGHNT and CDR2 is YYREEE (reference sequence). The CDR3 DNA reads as TGTGCCAGCAGCTTGCCAGGGTTCAATGAGCAGTTCTTC. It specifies CASSLPGFNEQFF.

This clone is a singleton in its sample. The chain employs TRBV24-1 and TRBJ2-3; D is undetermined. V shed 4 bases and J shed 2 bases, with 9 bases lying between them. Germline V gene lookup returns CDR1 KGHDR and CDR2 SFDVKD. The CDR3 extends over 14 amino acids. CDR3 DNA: TGTGCCACCAGTGAGGCTAGTGTCACAGATACGCAGTATTTT. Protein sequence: CATSEASVTDTQYF.

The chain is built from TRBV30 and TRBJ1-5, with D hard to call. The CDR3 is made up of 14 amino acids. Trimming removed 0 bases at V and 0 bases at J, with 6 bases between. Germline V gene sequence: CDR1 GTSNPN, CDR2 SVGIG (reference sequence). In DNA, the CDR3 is TGTGCCTGGAGTGTCCCCTATAGCAATCAGCCCCAGCATTTT. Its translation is CAWSVPYSNQPQHF.

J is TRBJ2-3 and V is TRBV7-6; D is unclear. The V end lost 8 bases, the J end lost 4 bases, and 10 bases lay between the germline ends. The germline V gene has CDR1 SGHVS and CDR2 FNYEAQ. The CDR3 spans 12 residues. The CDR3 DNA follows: TGTGCCAGCTCGATCTACGCAGATACGCAGTATTTT. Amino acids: CASSIYADTQYF.

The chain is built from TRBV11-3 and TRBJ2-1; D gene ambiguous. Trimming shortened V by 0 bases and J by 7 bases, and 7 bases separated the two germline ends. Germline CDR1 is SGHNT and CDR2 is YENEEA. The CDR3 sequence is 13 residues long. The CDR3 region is CASSLEGVNEQFF. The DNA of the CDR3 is TGTGCCAGCAGCTTAGAGGGCGTAAATGAGCAGTTCTTC.